Below are 10 T cell receptor beta chains sequenced from a single sample in a study of HIV-infected children after antiretroviral therapy interruption. The treatment: PENTA 11 planned treatment interruption arm or continuous ART arm. A 3' RACE protocol on RNA, with unique molecular identifiers, produced the TCR library. TCRdb redid the calling of the 3' RACE reads with MiXCR, one entry per CDR3 protein. The data show fewer than 45,000 distinct CDR3 sequences, about 6% seen once. The material was CD45RA+ CD4+ T cells from PBMCs, pooled from several time points, obtained from a donor given antiretroviral therapy, either interrupted or continuous. Subset denoted: naive CD4+ CD45RA+ CD45RO- T cells. The source is a pool of human donors with HIV.

This clonotype occurred many times. The chain recombines TRBV11-2 with TRBJ2-4; 9 bases are a match to TRBD2. Germline V gene data show CDR1 as SGHAT and CDR2 as FQNNGV. The length of the CDR3 is 15 residues. The V gene end was trimmed by 4 bases and the J gene end by 7 bases; junction bases not matched to a gene: 8. In DNA, the CDR3 is TGTGCCAGCAGCTCCCTAGGCGGGAGGGGTAACATTCAGTACTTC. Translated, it gives CASSSLGGRGNIQYF.

This clonotype was recorded at least ten times. The chain uses TRBV9 and TRBJ2-3, with D unresolved. The germline V gene has CDR1 SGDLS and CDR2 YYNGEE. The CDR3 covers 15 residues. Between the trimmed V and J ends, which lost 4 bases and 4 bases, there was a span of 16 bases. In DNA, the CDR3 is TGTGCCAGCAGCCCACCCCGGAGAAGTCCAGATACGCAGTATTTT. It translates to CASSPPRRSPDTQYF.

This clonotype appeared many times. The V call is TRBV13, the J call TRBJ2-7; D may be TRBD2 (6 bases). Germline V gene data show CDR1 as PRHDT and CDR2 as FYEKMQ (reference sequence). The CDR3 is made up of 14 amino acids. With 8 bases removed from V and 10 bases from J, the gap between germline ends came to 24 bases. This chain's CDR3 is CASSRDWSSYEQYF. The CDR3 DNA reads TGTGCCAGCTCTCGGGACTGGAGCTCCTATGAACAGTACTTC.

This clonotype was detected many times. The chain recombines TRBV12-3 or TRBV12-4 with TRBJ2-1; 8 bases align to TRBD2. The CDR3 is 13 residues long. V dropped 5 bases and J dropped 8; count of bases not matched to a gene: 5. CDR3 in amino acids: CASSPGTSDEQFF. DNA for the CDR3: TGTGCCAGCAGTCCGGGGACTAGTGATGAGCAGTTCTTC.

This clonotype was found many times. The chain carries TRBV19 and TRBJ1-4; D not resolved. CDR1 and CDR2 from the germline V gene are LNHDA and SQIVND (reference sequence). CDR3 length: 15 residues. V gave up 3 bases and J gave up 0 bases, with 8 bases separating them. CDR3 DNA sequence: TGTGCCAGTAGTATTCGGAGGGCAACTAATGAAAAACTGTTTTTT. It translates to CASSIRRATNEKLFF.

This clonotype has a handful of counts. The V and J genes are TRBV19 and TRBJ1-2; D is perhaps TRBD1 (6 bases). Trimming took 4 bases from V and 1 from J, leaving 10 bases between them. CDR1 and CDR2 from the germline V gene are LNHDA and SQIVND (reference sequence). This CDR3 is built from 14 residues. DNA for the CDR3: TGTGCCAGTAGTAGGACAGAACTTAACTATGGCTACACCTTC. Its protein is CASSRTELNYGYTF.

This clonotype has at least ten counts. V is TRBV13 and J is TRBJ1-2, with D maybe TRBD1 (5 bases). The CDR3 runs 16 residues. V shed 0 bases and J shed 4 bases, with 15 bases lying between them. The germline V gene encodes CDR1 PRHDT and CDR2 FYEKMQ (reference sequence). This CDR3 reads CASSLGGAGILYGYTF. The CDR3, as DNA: TGTGCCAGCAGCTTAGGCGGGGCAGGGATCCTCTATGGCTACACCTTC.

This clonotype was picked up many times. The chain uses TRBV6-2 or TRBV6-3 and TRBJ2-5; unclear D gene. This CDR3 comprises 11 residues. Looked up from germline, CDR1 is MNHEY and CDR2 is SVGEGT. The V end lost 7 bases, the J end lost 4 bases, and 7 bases lay between the germline ends. CDR3 nucleotides: TGTGCCAGCAACTCTCCAGAGACCCAGTACTTC. This gives the protein CASNSPETQYF.

This clonotype was counted at least ten times. The chain uses TRBV4-3 and TRBJ1-6, with a weak D call TRBD1 (5 bases). The CDR3 length is 18 residues. CDR1 and CDR2 from the germline V gene are LGHNA and YSLEER. Trimming cost V 0 bases and J 0 bases, with 12 bases left between them. CDR3 coding DNA: TGCGCCAGCAGCCAAGAGATAAACAGGAGCTCCTATAATTCACCCCTCCACTTT. Translation gives CASSQEINRSSYNSPLHF.

The chain has TRBV6-1 and TRBJ2-1, with D tentatively TRBD2 (5 bases). V lost 4 bases and J 1 base, leaving 20 bases between the germline ends. This CDR3 comprises 18 residues. Germline V gives CDR1 MNHNS, CDR2 SASEGT. CDR3: CASSGLAQILSSYNEQFF. The CDR3 DNA sequence: TGTGCCAGCAGTGGCCTAGCCCAAATTTTATCATCCTACAATGAGCAGTTCTTC.